This TCR beta chain was documented in a study of liver allograft versus peripheral blood T cells. Whole-study context: Transplanted-liver and recipient peripheral blood T cell receptor repertoires were compared.

Each CDR3 protein is one row after TCRdb ran MiXCR on the reads. Of several thousand distinct CDR3 sequences listed, approximately 15% are singletons. V gave up 6 bases and J gave up 10 bases, with 18 bases separating them. The CDR3 sequence is 13 residues long. From germline, CDR1 is LNHDA and CDR2 SQIVND (reference sequence). Comments on this clonotype: No antigen is known for it.

General study results and limits: Intragraft T cell receptor repertoires of liver allografts were reported to differ from peripheral blood repertoires.

The receptor comes from a human patient who had a liver transplant. Some T cells could come from the graft donor. The V call is TRBV19, the J call TRBJ1-1; D ambiguous. CDR3 bases: TGTGCCAGTAGCCCTCGCATAGGTAAAAGAGCTTTCTTT. Protein sequence: CASSPRIGKRAFF.